Listed below are T cell receptor beta chains from one sample, sequenced in a study of cytomegalovirus exposure and HLA in healthy donors. The assay was immunoSEQ multiplex PCR, and TCRdb's table has in-frame clones only and misses some. There are around 99,000 clones in the sample; 60% to 80% occur only once, and roughly 2.3% lies in the top ten. Sequenced: PBMCs. The receptors stem from a man aged 18 to 35 in good health and CMV-seronegative. CDR3s include the opening cysteine and the closing phenylalanine or tryptophan. D genes are given only for firm matches. The listing skips clone size in some rows; elsewhere it reads once, few, many or a size class.

NA	TRBJ1-5	TRBV5-1	NA	TGCGCCAGCAGCTCCGGCCCCGGCGGTCAGCCCCAGCATTTT	CASSSGPGGQPQHF
NA	TRBJ1-2	TRBV7-9	TRBD1	TGTGCCAGCAGCGCAACCAGGGGGCAAGGCTACACCTTC	CASSATRGQGYTF
NA	TRBJ1-2	TRBV10-1	NA	TGCGCCAGCAGTGAGTCGATTGGAGCTTCACCTCCTAACTATGGCTACACCTTC	CASSESIGASPPNYGYTF
once	TRBJ2-7	TRBV6-1	NA	TGTGCCACAACTGGCGGGGGCCGCGGGTACGAGCAGTACTTC	CATTGGGRGYEQYF
NA	TRBJ1-1	TRBV6-6	NA	TGTGCCAGCGACATGAACACTGAAGCTTTCTTT	CASDMNTEAFF
NA	TRBJ2-5	TRBV18	TRBD1	TGTGCCAGCTCACGACAGGGGGCAGAAGAGACCCAGTACTTC	CASSRQGAEETQYF
NA	TRBJ2-7	TRBV5-6	TRBD1	TGTGCCAGCAGCCAGACAGGGACCCGCGAGCAGTACTTC	CASSQTGTREQYF
NA	TRBJ2-7	TRBV11-2	NA	TGTGCCAGCAGCGTCGACTGGACTGCTACCTACGAGCAGTACTTC	CASSVDWTATYEQYF
NA	TRBJ2-7	TRBV7-9	NA	TGTGCCAGCAGCTTAGACTACCACGAGCAGTACTTC	CASSLDYHEQYF
NA	TRBJ2-5	TRBV7-3	TRBD2	TGTGCCAGCAGCCTCCGGAGGACTAGCGGGGGAGAGACCCAGTACTTC	CASSLRRTSGGETQYF
NA	TRBJ2-1	TRBV2	TRBD2	TGTGCCAGCAGTGGAACCAGGACTAGCGGGGGGGGGTACAATGAGCAGTTCTTC	CASSGTRTSGGGYNEQFF
NA	TRBJ1-1	TRBV4-1	NA	TGCGCCAGCAGCCAAGATGCGGATGAAGCTTTCTTT	CASSQDADEAFF
NA	TRBJ2-3	TRBV18	TRBD2	TGTGCCAGCTCACCACGGGGACTAGCGGGTTCAGATACGCAGTATTTT	CASSPRGLAGSDTQYF
NA	TRBJ1-1	TRBV5-1	NA	TGCGCCAGCAGCTTGGGCGGGAACACTGAAGCTTTCTTT	CASSLGGNTEAFF
NA	TRBJ2-1	TRBV6-6	TRBD1	TGTGCCAGCATTACAGGGGGCGCCTACAATGAGCAGTTCTTC	CASITGGAYNEQFF
NA	TRBJ1-5	TRBV7-8	NA	TGTGCCAGCAGCTTAACGGACATCGGTAATCAGCCCCAGCATTTT	CASSLTDIGNQPQHF
few	TRBJ1-1	TRBV9	NA	TGTGCCAGCAGCGCCGACGGGGAGAACACTGAAGCTTTCTTT	CASSADGENTEAFF
NA	TRBJ2-7	TRBV9	NA	TGTGCCAGCAGCGACCGGGACACTTCCTACGAGCAGTACTTC	CASSDRDTSYEQYF
once	TRBJ2-3	TRBV28	TRBD1	TGTGCCAGCAGTTTAGAGGGGGCGTCTTTTAAGCAGTATTTT	CASSLEGASFKQYF
NA	TRBJ2-5	TRBV9	TRBD2	TGTGCCAGCAGCGTAGGCTCTAGCGGAAAAGAGACCCAGTACTTC	CASSVGSSGKETQYF
NA	TRBJ2-5	TRBV28	TRBD2	TGTGCCAGCAGTAGCGGGGTCCAAGAGACCCAGTACTTC	CASSSGVQETQYF
NA	TRBJ1-1	TRBV2	TRBD1	TGTGCCAGCAAGCAGACAGGGATGAACACTGAAGCTTTCTTT	CASKQTGMNTEAFF
NA	TRBJ1-6	TRBV5-1	TRBD1	TGCGCCAGCAGCTCCGGGACAGTGAATTCACCCCTCCACTTT	CASSSGTVNSPLHF
NA	TRBJ1-1	TRBV2	NA	TGTGCCAGCAGTGGGACAGCCCAGAACACTGAAGCTTTCTTT	CASSGTAQNTEAFF
NA	TRBJ2-3	TRBV4-3	TRBD2	TGCGCCAGCAGCCGGGGACTAGCGGGGGGAACTAGCACAGATACGCAGTATTTT	CASSRGLAGGTSTDTQYF
NA	TRBJ2-1	TRBV7-2	NA	TGTGCCAGCAGCTTGGCGCGGGGCCCCCGAGGGGAGCAGTTCTTC	CASSLARGPRGEQFF
NA	TRBJ2-5	TRBV7-8	TRBD1	TGTGCCAGCAGCCCAGACAGGGCCCCTCAGGGGGAGCAGTACTTC	CASSPDRAPQGEQYF
NA	TRBJ2-5	TRBV4-1	TRBD2	TGCGCCAGCAGCCTCAGGACTAGCGGGGGCGCTGGGGAGACCCAGTACTTC	CASSLRTSGGAGETQYF
NA	TRBJ1-2	TRBV19	TRBD1	TGTGCCAGTAGGGACAGGGGCCACCATGGCTACACCTTC	CASRDRGHHGYTF
few	TRBJ1-4	TRBV7-2	NA	TGTGCCAGCAGCCCCGAAGCAATACCTAATGAAAAACTGTTTTTT	CASSPEAIPNEKLFF
NA	TRBJ2-5	TRBV19	NA	TGTGCCAGTAGTATGGGCCTTCAAGAGACCCAGTACTTC	CASSMGLQETQYF
NA	TRBJ1-1	TRBV9	NA	TGTGCCAGCAGCGTATACGGGGTTTCTGAAGCTTTCTTT	CASSVYGVSEAFF
NA	TRBJ1-1	TRBV6-5	TRBD1	TGTGCCAGCAGTCCCCGGAGGACAGGGAACACTGAAGCTTTCTTT	CASSPRRTGNTEAFF
few	TRBJ1-2	TRBV2	TRBD1	TGTGCCAGCAGGGACAGGGGGATTAACTATGGCTACACCTTC	CASRDRGINYGYTF
NA	TRBJ2-5	TRBV7-9	TRBD1	TGTGCCAGCAGCCCTGGGACAGTGCAAGAGACCCAGTACTTC	CASSPGTVQETQYF
few	TRBJ2-5	TRBV6-1	TRBD2	TGTGCCAGCAGTGAAGGGTACGCTAGCGGGTCCGAGACCCAGTACTTC	CASSEGYASGSETQYF
NA	TRBJ1-6	TRBV7-2	NA	TGTGCCAGCAGCCCCTACGGACAGACAACTTCACCCCTCCACTTT	CASSPYGQTTSPLHF
NA	TRBJ2-7	TRBV15	NA	TGTGCCACCAGCAGAGATCTTGAGGGAGGCGAGCAGTACTTC	CATSRDLEGGEQYF
NA	TRBJ1-4	TRBV7-9	TRBD1	TGTGCCAGCAGCACGGACAGGGGGAGCGAAAAACTGTTTTTT	CASSTDRGSEKLFF
NA	TRBJ2-2	TRBV6-5	NA	TGTGCCAGCAGTTACTGGCAGGTCCCTAACACCGGGGAGCTGTTTTTT	CASSYWQVPNTGELFF
NA	TRBJ2-7	TRBV12-1	NA	TGTGCCAGCAGCCTCGGTCTCGAGCAGTACTTC	CASSLGLEQYF
NA	TRBJ1-1	TRBV7-2	NA	TGTGCCAGCAGCTTTAGGTGGAGGGGAGACACTGAAGCTTTCTTT	CASSFRWRGDTEAFF
NA	TRBJ2-5	TRBV5-6	TRBD1	TGTGCCAGCAGCTTGGCCGGCAGGGGGCCAGAGACCCAGTACTTC	CASSLAGRGPETQYF
once	TRBJ1-3	TRBV10-1	NA	TGCGCCAGCAGGGCCGGGAACTCTGGAAACACCATATATTTT	CASRAGNSGNTIYF
NA	TRBJ2-2	TRBV28	NA	TGTGCCAGCAGCACCAACAGACCGAACACCGGGGAGCTGTTTTTT	CASSTNRPNTGELFF
NA	TRBJ2-5	TRBV7-9	NA	TGTTCCAGCAGCTCAATCCTCGGCCGCGACTACCTTGAGACCCAGTACTTC	CSSSSILGRDYLETQYF
NA	TRBJ2-7	TRBV9	NA	TGTGCCAGCAGCGTAGCCGAGACAGGAATCGAGCAGTACTTC	CASSVAETGIEQYF
NA	TRBJ1-6	TRBV27	NA	TGTGCCAGCAGTTTTTGGACAGACAATTCACCCCTCCACTTT	CASSFWTDNSPLHF
once	TRBJ2-1	TRBV5-1	TRBD2	TGCGCCAGCAGCTTGTGGCGGGGGGGATACAATGAGCAGTTCTTC	CASSLWRGGYNEQFF
NA	TRBJ2-1	TRBV5-6	TRBD2	TGTGCCAGCAGCTTGACGGGCGGGGGGAATTACAATGAGCAGTTCTTC	CASSLTGGGNYNEQFF
once	TRBJ2-4	TRBV7-3	NA	TGTGCCAGCAGCATGACAGGGGAGGGGACCAAAAACATTCAGTACTTC	CASSMTGEGTKNIQYF
NA	TRBJ1-6	TRBV9	NA	TGTGCCAGCAGCGTAGCTCGGGGTGGGAATTCACCCCTCCACTTT	CASSVARGGNSPLHF
NA	TRBJ2-3	TRBV9	TRBD2	TGTGCCAGCAGCCCCTCCGGACTAGCGGGGGGTCAAAGCACAGATACGCAGTATTTT	CASSPSGLAGGQSTDTQYF
few	TRBJ1-5	TRBV4-3	NA	TGCGCCAGCAGCCGGGAGTTGCATCAGCCCCAGCATTTT	CASSRELHQPQHF